The 14 T cell receptor beta chains in this list originate from one sample, sequenced in a study of blood T cells in healthy people across ages. PCR was performed a second time for roughly 7 to 12 cycles using a sample-barcoded 5' primer and a J-beta primer mix. TCRdb re-called the 5' RACE reads through MiXCR, storing one row per CDR3 protein. Of fewer than 600,000 distinct CDR3 sequences listed, 27% are singletons. In addition, the sample was reused for a study of T cells of mothers and their children.

The sample was blood. Receptors were obtained from a boy between 2 and 10 years old in good health.

This clonotype was detected a few times. The CDR3 here is CASSGLGTSEIYEQYF. CDR3 nucleotide sequence: TGTGCCAGTAGTGGACTCGGGACTAGCGAAATCTACGAGCAGTACTTC. V gene TRBV19 combines with J gene TRBJ2-7; 10 nucleotides align to TRBD2. Germline assignment: CDR1 LNHDA and CDR2 SQIVND (reference sequence). After removal of 5 bases from V and 3 bases from J, the junction contained 10 bases not matched to a gene. This CDR3 spans 16 amino acids.

There are a few counts of this clonotype. The J gene is TRBJ2-5, the V gene TRBV6-5, with TRBD2 as a possible D gene (6 bases). The J call is doubtful: the DNA matches TRBJ2-7 better. The CDR3 length is 14 residues. CDR1 MNHEY and CDR2 SVGAGI come from the germline V gene. The CDR3 is CASSYLRGEDEQYF. The CDR3 DNA is TGTGCCAGCAGTTACTTACGAGGGGAGGACGAGCAGTACTTC.

This chain links TRBV3-1 with TRBJ2-7, with D possibly matching TRBD1 (6 bases). Trimming cost V 4 bases and J 6 bases, with 13 bases left between them. Germline CDR1 is LGHDT and CDR2 is YNNKEL (reference sequence). The CDR3 has 13 residues. CDR3 sequence reads: CASSPIRGVEQYF. In nucleotides, the CDR3 is TGTGCCAGCAGCCCAATCAGGGGCGTCGAGCAGTACTTC.

In its sample, this clonotype was seen a few times. The rearrangement links TRBV14 to TRBJ2-1, with TRBD2 as a possible D gene (5 bases). Looked up from germline, CDR1 is SGHDN and CDR2 is FVKESK. CDR3 length: 16 residues. The ends were cut back, 0 bases at V and 5 bases at J, with 14 bases in the middle. The CDR3, as DNA: TGTGCCAGCAGCCAAGATCGCCTAGCCCGGGACAATGAGCAGTTCTTC. This gives the protein CASSQDRLARDNEQFF.

The chain carries TRBV5-1 and TRBJ2-5; the D call may be TRBD1 or TRBD2 (5 bases each). This CDR3 comprises 13 residues. V lost 4 bases and J lost 11, with 18 bases in between. The germline V gene has CDR1 SGHRS and CDR2 YFSETQ. Written as DNA, the CDR3 is TGCGCCAGCAGCCTAGGGACCCCGAGGGAGCAGTACTTC. Its protein is CASSLGTPREQYF.

The V call is TRBV5-1, the J call TRBJ1-4; D not resolved. Trimming stripped 4 bases from V and 0 bases from J, with 4 bases between. Germline-derived CDR1 and CDR2 are SGHRS and YFSETQ. The CDR3 runs to 13 residues. The CDR3 here is CASSGTTNEKLFF. The CDR3 nucleotides read TGCGCCAGCAGCGGAACAACTAATGAAAAACTGTTTTTT. The full variable domain, its missing parts supplied by reference TRBV5-1 and TRBJ1-4, is KAGVTQTPRYLIKTRGQQVTLSCSPISGHRSVSWYQQTPGQGLQFLFEYFSETQRNKGNFPGRFSGRQFSNSRSEMNVSTLELGDSALYLCASSGTTNEKLFFGSGTQLSVL.

The V and J genes are TRBV5-6 and TRBJ2-5; D remains ambiguous. The germline gives CDR1 SGHDT, CDR2 YYEEEE. Trimming shortened V by 1 base and J by 5 bases, and 9 bases separated the two germline ends. This CDR3 contains 13 residues. The CDR3 DNA sequence: TGTGCCAGCAGCTTGAGAAATGGGGAGACCCAGTACTTC. The encoded protein is CASSLRNGETQYF. The whole variable domain, remainder taken from reference TRBV5-6 and TRBJ2-5, is DAGVTQSPTHLIKTRGQQVTLRCSPKSGHDTVSWYQQALGQGPQFIFQYYEEEERQRGNFPDRFSGHQFPNYSSELNVNALLLGDSALYLCASSLRNGETQYFGPGTRLLVL.

In DNA form, the CDR3 reads TGTGCCAGCAGTTCGGCCAGGGAGGTCCGCTATGGCTACACCTTC. This gives the protein CASSSAREVRYGYTF. The chain recombines TRBV27 with TRBJ1-2; maybe TRBD1 (5 bases). The CDR3 is 15 residues long. Germline V CDR1 and CDR2: MNHEY, SMNVEV (reference sequence). The ends were cut back, 4 bases at V and 4 bases at J, with 16 bases in the middle.

The V call is TRBV11-2, the J call TRBJ1-3, with TRBD1 matching over 7 bases. There are 19 residues in the CDR3. The V and J ends lost 4 bases and 2 bases, in that order; junction bases with no gene match: 17. Germline V lookup: CDR1 SGHAT, CDR2 FQNNGV. CDR3 coding DNA: TGTGCCAGCAGCTCCCTCCGGGACAGTGGTGGATCGGCTGGAAACACCATATATTTT. Residues: CASSSLRDSGGSAGNTIYF. Full variable domain (outside the CDR3, taken from reference TRBV11-2 and TRBJ1-3): EAGVAQSPRYKIIEKRQSVAFWCNPISGHATLYWYQQILGQGPKLLIQFQNNGVVDDSQLPKDRFSAERLKGVDSTLKIQPAKLEDSAVYLCASSSLRDSGGSAGNTIYFGEGSWLTVV.

The chain combines TRBV5-6 with TRBJ2-7, with D tentatively TRBD1 or TRBD2 (5 bases each). Per the germline V gene, CDR1 is SGHDT and CDR2 is YYEEEE. Between the trimmed V and J ends, which lost 6 bases and 3 bases, there was a span of 16 bases. CDR3 length: 14 residues. The CDR3 sequence is CASIHRTASYEQYF. CDR3 nucleotide sequence: TGTGCCAGCATCCACAGGACTGCAAGCTACGAGCAGTACTTC.

The chain recombines TRBV2 with TRBJ1-5, with D unresolved. V dropped 1 base and J dropped 5 bases, with 6 bases sitting between them. Germline CDR1 and CDR2: SNHLY and FYNNEI. The CDR3 is made up of 13 amino acids. The CDR3 DNA reads TGTGCCAGCAGTGAAGAGTCTTATCAGCCCCAGCATTTT. Its protein is CASSEESYQPQHF. Full variable domain (outside the CDR3, taken from reference TRBV2 and TRBJ1-5): EPEVTQTPSHQVTQMGQEVILRCVPISNHLYFYWYRQILGQKVEFLVSFYNNEISEKSEIFDDQFSVERPDGSNFTLKIRSTKLEDSAMYFCASSEESYQPQHFGDGTRLSIL.

The sample holds a few counts of this clonotype. The chain links TRBV29-1 to TRBJ1-2, with D possibly being TRBD1 (5 bases). The V gene lost 6 bases and the J gene lost 13 bases, with 21 bases spanning the gap. The CDR3 totals 12 residues. The germline gives CDR1 SQVTM, CDR2 ANQGSEA. The CDR3 DNA reads TGCAGCGTGGGGCAGGGTCCGAAGATCGGCACCTTC. As protein: CSVGQGPKIGTF.

This clonotype was counted a few times. The CDR3 DNA reads TGTGCCAGCAGCCCCGGGAAGGGGCTTTCAGAGACCCAGTACTTC. As protein: CASSPGKGLSETQYF. The V and J genes are TRBV7-7 and TRBJ2-5; the D call may be TRBD1 or TRBD2 (5 bases each). The germline V gene has CDR1 SSHAT and CDR2 FNYEAQ (reference sequence). Trimming removed 5 bases at V and 4 bases at J, with 17 bases between. This CDR3 is built from 15 residues.

This clonotype was observed a handful of times. This chain connects TRBV2 to TRBJ2-4, with unresolved D. The CDR3 sequence is 16 residues long. The V and J ends lost 1 base and 3 bases respectively, with 13 bases between them. CDR1 is SNHLY and CDR2 is FYNNEI in the germline V gene. Here the CDR3 reads CASSEVVTVDKNIQYF. Here the CDR3 DNA reads TGTGCCAGCAGTGAAGTCGTAACGGTGGACAAAAACATTCAGTACTTC.